Below are 25 T cell receptor beta chains sequenced from a single sample in a study of cytomegalovirus exposure and HLA in healthy donors. It was with 60 Vbeta and 13 Jbeta primers that the PCR ran. TCRdb's copy holds only in-frame clones and misses some; the assay was immunoSEQ multiplex PCR. The sample contains 110,000 to 150,000 clones, roughly 73% of which appear only once. The sequenced sample consisted of PBMCs. The receptors come from a woman between 40 and 55 years old in good health and CMV-seronegative.

The rearrangement uses TRBV7-2 and TRBJ1-2; D is undetermined. CDR1 is SGHTA and CDR2 is FQGNSA in the germline V gene. CDR3 size: 14 residues. Trimming pared 5 bases from V and 0 bases from J, leaving 10 bases between. The chain's CDR3 is CASSPSPANYGYTF. The CDR3 coding sequence is TGTGCCAGCAGCCCCTCGCCGGCTAACTATGGCTACACCTTC. Together with reference TRBV7-2 and TRBJ1-2, the CDR3 gives the full variable domain: GAGVSQSPSNKVTEKGKDVELRCDPISGHTALYWYRQSLGQGLEFLIYFQGNSAPDKSGLPSDRFSAERTGGSVSTLTIQRTQQEDSAVYLCASSPSPANYGYTFGSGTRLTVV.

The gene calls are TRBV19 and TRBJ1-1; possibly TRBD1 for D (6 bases). From germline, CDR1 is LNHDA and CDR2 SQIVND (reference sequence). This CDR3 has 14 amino acids. With 4 bases removed from V and 1 base from J, the gap between germline ends came to 10 bases. CDR3 DNA sequence: TGTGCCAGTAGTAGGGCCAGGGGGAACACTGAAGCTTTCTTT. Translation gives CASSRARGNTEAFF.

This clone has just one count. The chain is built from TRBV19 and TRBJ2-2, with 7 bases fitting TRBD1. This CDR3 is 18 amino acids long. The V gene's germline CDR1 is LNHDA and CDR2 SQIVND (reference sequence). The V and J ends lost 4 bases and 3 bases, in that order; junction bases with no gene match: 14. In nucleotides, the CDR3 is TGTGCCAGTAGTACATTCATACGTACAGGGGCGGACACCGGGGAGCTGTTTTTT. This codes for CASSTFIRTGADTGELFF.

The chain has TRBV7-3 and TRBJ2-5; 9 nucleotides match TRBD2. The CDR3 is made up of 14 amino acids. Germline V gives CDR1 SGHTA, CDR2 FQGTGA. Trimming removed 5 bases from V and 4 bases from J; junction bases left unmatched: 5. CDR3: CASSRSGGLETQYF. Written as DNA, the CDR3 is TGTGCCAGCAGCCGGAGCGGGGGGCTAGAGACCCAGTACTTC.

The chain recombines TRBV11-2 with TRBJ2-7; possibly TRBD1 for D (6 bases). The CDR3 extends over 14 amino acids. Germline V gene sequence: CDR1 SGHAT, CDR2 FQNNGV. V was pared by 3 bases and J by 2 bases, with 11 bases between. The CDR3 loop reads CASSLGQGTYEQYF. For the CDR3, the DNA is TGTGCCAGCAGCTTGGGACAAGGGACCTACGAGCAGTACTTC. The full variable domain, with the rest looked up from reference TRBV11-2 and TRBJ2-7, is EAGVAQSPRYKIIEKRQSVAFWCNPISGHATLYWYQQILGQGPKLLIQFQNNGVVDDSQLPKDRFSAERLKGVDSTLKIQPAKLEDSAVYLCASSLGQGTYEQYFGPGTRLTVT.

The J gene is TRBJ1-2, the V gene TRBV4-1; the D is unclear. CDR3 size: 14 residues. Germline V CDR1 and CDR2: MGHRA, YSYEKL. V was trimmed by 3 bases and J by 6 bases, leaving 14 bases between them. As DNA, the CDR3 is TGCGCCAGCAGCCAGGGTGGAGGGAAGGATGGCTACACCTTC. This translates into CASSQGGGKDGYTF.

The rearrangement joins TRBV7-2 to TRBJ2-1; D is possibly TRBD2 (7 bases). Germline V gene lookup returns CDR1 SGHTA and CDR2 FQGNSA. The CDR3 runs 16 residues. Trimming shortened V by 1 base and J by 2 bases, and 12 bases separated the two germline ends. The DNA of the CDR3 is TGTGCCAGCAGCTTAGGCGGGGGCTGGGCCTACAATGAGCAGTTCTTC. It translates to CASSLGGGWAYNEQFF.

V usage is TRBV6-5 and J usage is TRBJ1-2; D is perhaps TRBD1 (5 bases). The CDR3 has 13 residues. Trimming shortened V by 6 bases and J by 8 bases, and 16 bases separated the two germline ends. Germline V gene lookup returns CDR1 MNHEY and CDR2 SVGAGI. DNA for the CDR3: TGTGCCAGCAGCCGGGGACTCAGCGGAGGCTACACCTTC. This codes for CASSRGLSGGYTF.

V and J are TRBV27 and TRBJ1-2, with D hard to call. Germline CDR1 is MNHEY and CDR2 is SMNVEV (reference sequence). The CDR3 has 16 residues. Between the trimmed V and J ends, which lost 5 bases and 7 bases, there was a span of 23 bases. CDR3 region: CASSKRTDSSGAGYTF. In DNA form, the CDR3 reads TGTGCCAGCAGTAAGAGGACCGACTCAAGCGGTGCTGGCTACACCTTC.

This chain links TRBV7-9 with TRBJ1-1; D ambiguous. The CDR3 loop spans 14 amino acids. Trimming shortened V by 7 bases and J by 0 bases, and 12 bases separated the two germline ends. Germline CDR1 SEHNR, CDR2 FQNEAQ (reference sequence). The CDR3 protein is CASTLESLNTEAFF. The CDR3 DNA reads TGTGCCAGCACCCTAGAATCACTGAACACTGAAGCTTTCTTT.

V and J are TRBV6-4 and TRBJ2-1; 10 bases are a match to TRBD2. Per the germline V gene, CDR1 is MRHNA and CDR2 is SNTAGT. This CDR3 contains 17 residues. V dropped 3 bases and J dropped 2; count of bases not matched to a gene: 7. The CDR3 region is CASSERSSGGTYNEQFF. CDR3 in DNA: TGTGCCAGCAGTGAAAGATCTAGCGGGGGTACCTACAATGAGCAGTTCTTC.

This clone has only one observation. The CDR3 loop reads CASSRTGRYGYTF. CDR3 sequence (DNA): TGTGCCAGCAGCCGCACAGGACGCTATGGCTACACCTTC. The chain is built from TRBV14 and TRBJ1-2; tentative D call: TRBD1 (5 bases). The CDR3 consists of 13 residues. The germline V gene encodes CDR1 SGHDN and CDR2 FVKESK. V lost 4 bases and J lost 4, with 10 bases in between.

The chain combines TRBV5-1 with TRBJ2-1, with a possible D match to TRBD1 (6 bases). CDR3 length equals 14 residues. Germline V CDR1 and CDR2: SGHRS, YFSETQ. Trimming cost V 1 base and J 6 bases, with 11 bases left between them. For the CDR3, the DNA is TGCGCCAGCAGCTTGTACAGGGACGTCAATGAGCAGTTCTTC. It specifies CASSLYRDVNEQFF.

This clone was observed a handful of times. The chain recombines TRBV4-1 with TRBJ1-3; TRBD1 agrees at 8 bases. The CDR3 covers 19 residues. Germline V gene lookup returns CDR1 MGHRA and CDR2 YSYEKL. V was clipped by 4 bases and J by 1 base; unmatched bases: 15. CDR3 loop: CASSLGQGSLLESGNTIYF. DNA of the CDR3: TGCGCCAGCAGCCTCGGACAGGGATCTCTCCTAGAGTCTGGAAACACCATATATTTT.

This chain connects TRBV14 to TRBJ1-2; 10 bases line up with TRBD1. This CDR3 has 14 amino acids. Germline CDR1 reads SGHDN; CDR2 reads FVKESK. The V segment lost 1 base and the J segment 8 bases; nucleotides outside the gene matches: 4. This chain's CDR3 is CASSQVTGGDGYTF. CDR3 bases: TGTGCCAGCAGCCAAGTGACAGGGGGCGACGGCTACACCTTC.

V and J are TRBV7-8 and TRBJ1-1; D gene ambiguous. V dropped 6 bases and J dropped 1 base, with 9 bases sitting between them. The germline V gene has CDR1 SGHVS and CDR2 FQNEAQ. This CDR3 comprises 13 residues. CDR3 nucleotide sequence: TGTGCCAGCAGACTCTCGAAGAACACTGAAGCTTTCTTT. Its protein product is CASRLSKNTEAFF. Supplemented by reference TRBV7-8 and TRBJ1-1, the full variable domain reads GAGVSQSPRYKVAKRGQDVALRCDPISGHVSLFWYQQALGQGPEFLTYFQNEAQLDKSGLPSDRFFAERPEGSVSTLKIQRTQQEDSAVYLCASRLSKNTEAFFGQGTRLTVV.

The rearrangement uses TRBV9 and TRBJ2-1, with D unclear. Trimming cost V 2 bases and J 0 bases, with 21 bases left between them. The CDR3 is made up of 19 amino acids. Germline V CDR1 and CDR2: SGDLS, YYNGEE. This chain's CDR3 is CASSVLVFCTVGSYNEQFF. The CDR3 DNA reads TGTGCCAGCAGCGTCCTCGTCTTCTGTACAGTTGGCTCCTACAATGAGCAGTTCTTC.

This rearrangement joins TRBV9 to TRBJ2-5, with D perhaps TRBD2 (5 bases). The V and J ends lost 2 bases and 7 bases respectively, with 9 bases between them. CDR1 is SGDLS and CDR2 is YYNGEE in the germline V gene. CDR3 length: 12 amino acids. CDR3 sequence: CASSVEEGTQYF. The CDR3 DNA is TGTGCCAGCAGCGTTGAAGAGGGGACCCAGTACTTC.

This clone occurred once. The chain combines TRBV6-6 with TRBJ2-2, with 11 bases aligning to TRBD2. Germline V gene sequence: CDR1 MNHNY, CDR2 SVGAGI (reference sequence). CDR3 length: 16 residues. With V trimmed by 5 bases and J by 0 bases, 2 bases remained unmatched. The CDR3 reads CASSKLAGANTGELFF. The CDR3 DNA sequence: TGTGCCAGCAGTAAACTAGCGGGGGCGAACACCGGGGAGCTGTTTTTT.

The rearrangement joins TRBV6-6 to TRBJ2-3, with a possible D match to TRBD1 (7 bases). There are 15 residues in the CDR3. Germline-derived CDR1 and CDR2 are MNHNY and SVGAGI (reference sequence). Trimming removed 2 bases from V and 5 bases from J, with 14 bases in between. The CDR3 DNA reads as TGTGCCAGCAGTTACGTCCAGGGGGGAAAAGATACGCAGTATTTT. Its protein is CASSYVQGGKDTQYF.

The chain has TRBV5-4 and TRBJ2-3; 13 bases match TRBD2. Unmatched junction bases numbered 3, after V lost 0 bases and J lost 2 bases. Germline V CDR1 and CDR2: SGHNT, YYREEE (reference sequence). There are 17 residues in the CDR3. The CDR3 loop reads CASSLGLAGGYTDTQYF. CDR3 coding DNA: TGTGCCAGCAGCTTGGGACTAGCGGGGGGTTACACAGATACGCAGTATTTT.

CDR3 amino acids: CASSGMGQVIYEQYF. The CDR3 DNA follows: TGTGCCAGCAGCGGAATGGGGCAGGTTATCTACGAGCAGTACTTC. V is TRBV7-8 and J is TRBJ2-5, with D possibly matching TRBD1 (5 bases). TRBJ2-7 explains the end of the DNA better; the J call may be wrong. Germline V gives CDR1 SGHVS, CDR2 FQNEAQ. The CDR3 length is 15 residues.

This rearrangement joins TRBV15 to TRBJ1-6, with D possibly TRBD1 on 5 matching bases. Deletions cut 11 bases from V and 1 base from J, with 12 bases between. Per the germline V gene, CDR1 is LNHNV and CDR2 is YYDKDF (reference sequence). CDR3 length: 14 residues. The CDR3 DNA reads as TGTGCCTTAAGGAGGGGATCCTATAATTCACCCCTCCACTTT. As protein: CALRRGSYNSPLHF.

This chain links TRBV2 with TRBJ2-5; TRBD2 is a possible D gene (6 bases). The germline CDR1 and CDR2 sequences are SNHLY and FYNNEI. The CDR3 is made up of 12 amino acids. Trimming removed 3 bases at V and 13 bases at J, with 15 bases between. Here the CDR3 reads CASSEGGAGGYF. The DNA for the CDR3 is TGTGCCAGCAGTGAGGGCGGGGCTGGGGGGTACTTC.

The J gene is TRBJ1-4, the V gene TRBV5-4; 7 bases match TRBD1. Germline-derived CDR1 and CDR2 are SGHNT and YYREEE (reference sequence). The CDR3 consists of 17 residues. V trimming: 2 bases; J trimming: 0 bases; junction bases outside the gene matches: 7. The CDR3 nucleotides are TGTGCCAGCAGCTTCACAGGGGCCGTTACAACTAATGAAAAACTGTTTTTT. It is translated as CASSFTGAVTTNEKLFF.